Each of the 20 T cell receptor beta chains below was sequenced from the same sample in a study of circulating tumor DNA in untreated peripheral T-cell lymphoma. TCRdb's copy holds only in-frame clones and misses some; the assay was immunoSEQ multiplex PCR. This sample has about 10,000 clones, with around 74% found just once. Sequencing was done on a sample of tumor tissue. The source of these receptors is a human donor with peripheral T-cell lymphoma.

This chain connects TRBV5-1 to TRBJ2-7; no reliable D call. V was cut by 3 bases and J by 2 bases, with 12 bases left in between. This CDR3 contains 14 residues. Germline V CDR1 and CDR2: SGHRS, YFSETQ. The CDR3 region is CASSSRVLPYEQYF. The CDR3 DNA is TGCGCCAGCAGCTCGCGCGTTCTCCCCTACGAGCAGTACTTC.

This clone was picked up a small number of times. The chain carries TRBV10-2 and TRBJ2-7; D is unresolved. Deletions cut 2 bases from V and 3 bases from J, with 8 bases between. The CDR3 has 13 amino acids. CDR1 is WSHSY and CDR2 is SAAADI in the germline V gene. The CDR3 coding sequence is TGCGCCAGCAGTGAGGGAGAAGGCTACGAGCAGTACTTC. Amino acid sequence: CASSEGEGYEQYF.

The gene calls are TRBV28 and TRBJ1-5; D unresolved. There are 15 residues in the CDR3. Germline values: CDR1 MDHEN, CDR2 SYDVKM. The V gene lost 6 bases and the J gene lost 4 bases, with 16 bases spanning the gap. CDR3 residues: CASSNGGPTNQPQHF. CDR3 sequence (DNA): TGTGCCAGCAGCAATGGCGGACCTACGAATCAGCCCCAGCATTTT.

This sequence joins TRBV4-1 and TRBJ1-5, with TRBD1 identical over 8 bases. V lost 4 bases to trimming and J lost 5 bases; unmatched junction nucleotides: 4. This CDR3 spans 14 amino acids. Germline assignment: CDR1 MGHRA and CDR2 YSYEKL. The CDR3 sequence: CASSLGQGDQPQHF. CDR3 DNA sequence: TGCGCCAGCAGCCTCGGACAGGGCGATCAGCCCCAGCATTTT.

This clone has only one observation. V and J are TRBV11-3 and TRBJ1-2; the match to TRBD1 covers 10 bases. The V gene end was trimmed by 5 bases and the J gene end by 0 bases; junction bases not matched to a gene: 3. The CDR3 length is 15 residues. Germline assignment: CDR1 SGHNT and CDR2 YENEEA. The CDR3: CASSPGTGANYGYTF. The CDR3 nucleotides are TGTGCCAGCAGCCCAGGGACAGGGGCTAACTATGGCTACACCTTC.

The chain joins TRBV28 to TRBJ1-3; TRBD1 might be the D (6 bases). Per the germline V gene, CDR1 is MDHEN and CDR2 is SYDVKM. This CDR3 comprises 16 residues. V was pared by 3 bases and J by 0 bases, with 12 bases between. CDR3 in amino acids: CASSLGGFSSGNTIYF. The CDR3 nucleotides are TGTGCCAGCAGTTTGGGGGGCTTTAGCTCTGGAAACACCATATATTTT.

V and J are TRBV28 and TRBJ2-5, with 7 bases matching TRBD1. CDR3 length equals 14 residues. V lost 6 bases to trimming and J lost 5 bases; unmatched junction nucleotides: 9. Germline CDR1 is MDHEN and CDR2 is SYDVKM. Here the CDR3 reads CASSLLGGRETQYF. The CDR3 DNA reads as TGTGCCAGCAGCCTCCTAGGGGGCCGGGAGACCCAGTACTTC.

The rearrangement links TRBV6-8 to TRBJ1-1; no firm D call. Germline values: CDR1 MNHGY, CDR2 SAAAGT. V gave up 5 bases and J gave up 11 bases, with 15 bases separating them. The CDR3 extends over 12 amino acids. CDR3: CASSEARTRAFF. The CDR3 DNA sequence: TGTGCCAGCAGTGAGGCCCGAACGAGGGCTTTCTTT.

V is TRBV11-3 and J is TRBJ2-3; 12 bases agree with TRBD2. The germline CDR1 and CDR2 sequences are SGHNT and YENEEA. CDR3 length equals 17 residues. Trimming removed 5 bases from V and 4 bases from J; junction bases left unmatched: 10. This CDR3 reads CASSRGLAGTGADTQYF. The DNA of the CDR3 is TGTGCCAGCAGCCGCGGACTAGCGGGGACCGGGGCAGATACGCAGTATTTT.

The V and J genes are TRBV6-8 and TRBJ1-5, with D unresolved. Looked up from germline, CDR1 is MNHGY and CDR2 is SAAAGT. This CDR3 contains 15 residues. The ends were cut back, 2 bases at V and 6 bases at J, with 14 bases in the middle. The CDR3 here is CASSYNREAFQPQHF. In DNA, the CDR3 is TGTGCCAGCAGTTACAACCGGGAGGCGTTTCAGCCCCAGCATTTT.

This clone was seen a single time. CDR3 nucleotide sequence: TGTGCCAGCAGCGGAGGGGGCTCAAACTATGGCTACACCTTC. It is translated as CASSGGGSNYGYTF. The gene calls are TRBV11-3 and TRBJ1-2, with TRBD1 matching over 7 bases. The CDR3 runs 14 residues. Trimming cost V 5 bases and J 2 bases; bases outside gene matches: 5. Germline loops: CDR1 SGHNT, CDR2 YENEEA.

This clone was detected only a few times. J is TRBJ2-5 and V is TRBV7-6, with TRBD2 identical over 10 bases. Trimming cost V 4 bases and J 1 base; bases outside gene matches: 3. The CDR3 length is 15 residues. The V gene's germline CDR1 is SGHVS and CDR2 FNYEAQ. CDR3 bases: TGTGCCAGCAGCTACGGACTAGCGGTCCAAGAGACCCAGTACTTC. Protein: CASSYGLAVQETQYF.

For the CDR3, the DNA is TGTGCCAGCAGAAGGGACACCGAGAACACTGAAGCTTTCTTT. Encoded protein: CASRRDTENTEAFF. The rearrangement joins TRBV6-7 to TRBJ1-1; maybe TRBD1 (6 bases). TRBV6-7 is assigned to the ORF class and has an uncertain function. The CDR3 runs to 14 residues. V dropped 6 bases and J dropped 1 base, with 12 bases sitting between them.

The V and J genes are TRBV14 and TRBJ2-7, with D hard to call. CDR3 length: 13 residues. Germline loops: CDR1 SGHDN, CDR2 FVKESK. Deletions cut 2 bases from V and 2 bases from J, with 7 bases between. The CDR3 sequence is CASSQLGTYEQYF. Here the CDR3 DNA reads TGTGCCAGCAGCCAACTAGGGACCTACGAGCAGTACTTC. Combining the CDR3 with reference TRBV14 and TRBJ2-7 gives the whole variable domain EAGVTQFPSHSVIEKGQTVTLRCDPISGHDNLYWYRRVMGKEIKFLLHFVKESKQDESGMPNNRFLAERTGGTYSTLKVQPAELEDSGVYFCASSQLGTYEQYFGPGTRLTVT.

CDR3 region: CATAGGRQETQYF. The DNA for the CDR3 is TGTGCCACCGCGGGGGGCCGGCAAGAGACCCAGTACTTC. The chain joins TRBV19 to TRBJ2-5; TRBD2 matches at 8 bases. CDR1 LNHDA and CDR2 SQIVND come from the germline V gene (reference sequence). There are 13 residues in the CDR3. V shed 10 bases, J shed 2 bases, and the junction held 6 bases outside the gene matches.

This sequence joins TRBV28 and TRBJ2-3; D ambiguous. This CDR3 contains 14 residues. The germline V and J ends were trimmed by 2 bases and 2 bases, with 8 bases remaining between them. CDR1 is MDHEN and CDR2 is SYDVKM in the germline V gene. The CDR3 sequence: CASSLDSYTDTQYF. Here the CDR3 DNA reads TGTGCCAGCAGTTTAGACTCTTACACAGATACGCAGTATTTT. Using reference TRBV28 and TRBJ2-3 for the parts outside the CDR3, the full variable domain is DVKVTQSSRYLVKRTGEKVFLECVQDMDHENMFWYRQDPGLGLRLIYFSYDVKMKEKGDIPEGYSVSREKKERFSLILESASTNQTSMYLCASSLDSYTDTQYFGPGTRLTVL.

This sequence joins TRBV23-1 and TRBJ1-4; TRBD1 is a possible D gene (5 bases). TRBV23-1 is sorted into the ORF group, with uncertain function. The germline V and J ends were trimmed by 7 bases and 3 bases, with 9 bases remaining between them. CDR3 length equals 13 residues. The CDR3 DNA is TGCGCCAGCACCGAGGGGCCTAATGAAAAACTGTTTTTT. It encodes CASTEGPNEKLFF.

The rearrangement uses TRBV28 and TRBJ2-7; TRBD2 matches 9 bases. Germline V gene sequence: CDR1 MDHEN, CDR2 SYDVKM. The CDR3 has 16 amino acids. V trimming: 4 bases; J trimming: 4 bases; junction bases outside the gene matches: 11. The CDR3 reads CASSSPGGGAAYEQYF. The CDR3 DNA reads TGTGCCAGCAGTTCCCCAGGCGGGGGGGCCGCTTACGAGCAGTACTTC. The variable domain in full, completed from reference TRBV28 and TRBJ2-7, reads DVKVTQSSRYLVKRTGEKVFLECVQDMDHENMFWYRQDPGLGLRLIYFSYDVKMKEKGDIPEGYSVSREKKERFSLILESASTNQTSMYLCASSSPGGGAAYEQYFGPGTRLTVT.

The chain employs TRBV19 and TRBJ1-5; no firm D call. Germline assignment: CDR1 LNHDA and CDR2 SQIVND (reference sequence). The V and J ends lost 1 base and 2 bases respectively, with 12 bases between them. This CDR3 is built from 16 residues. CDR3 region: CASSIGGPGGNQPQHF. DNA for the CDR3: TGTGCCAGTAGTATAGGGGGTCCAGGAGGCAATCAGCCCCAGCATTTT.

The rearrangement uses TRBV18 and TRBJ1-2, with 7 bases aligning to TRBD1. J was trimmed by 4 bases and V by 6 bases; bases with no gene match: 5. Germline loops: CDR1 KGHSH, CDR2 LQKENI. This CDR3 spans 13 amino acids. CDR3 region: CASSPTGAYGYTF. The CDR3 region has the DNA TGTGCCAGCTCCCCCACAGGGGCCTATGGCTACACCTTC.